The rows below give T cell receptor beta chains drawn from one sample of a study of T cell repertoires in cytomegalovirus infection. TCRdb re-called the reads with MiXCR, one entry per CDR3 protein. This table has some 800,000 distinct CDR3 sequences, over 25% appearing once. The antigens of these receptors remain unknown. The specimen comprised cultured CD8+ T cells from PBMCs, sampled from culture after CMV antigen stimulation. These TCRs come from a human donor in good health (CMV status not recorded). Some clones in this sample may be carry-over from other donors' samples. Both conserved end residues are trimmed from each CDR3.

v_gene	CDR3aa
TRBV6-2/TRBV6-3	ASSDGPPGSEAF
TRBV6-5	ASSLSTSTGSSYNEQF
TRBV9	ASSVGISGGINEQF
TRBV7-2	ASSSLRDSYEQY
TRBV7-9	ALEGEVGTEAF
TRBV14	ASSASLWSGETALRLYNEQF
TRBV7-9	ASSSSRLGGETTNTGELF
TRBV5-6	ASSQGNHEQY
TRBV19	ASSRTASSYNEQF
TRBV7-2	ASSLDASNTEAF
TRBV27	ASSPTWDEQF
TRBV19	ASSMKDSPYSNQPQH
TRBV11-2	ASSLNRVEGRETQY
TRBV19	ASTLGQGVNDEQY
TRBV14	ASSQVARGKSEAF
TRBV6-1	ASSKVRLSTDTQY
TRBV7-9	ASRGDRPSNTGELF
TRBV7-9	ASSLAYSMSGPNTGELF
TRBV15	ATSGRDSPPVSATDTQY
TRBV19	ASAGDREFPDTQY
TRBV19	ASSIGTGTYNSPLH
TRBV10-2	ASSESWGSDNSPLH
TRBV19	ASNAPTEAF
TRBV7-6	ATDSNSGELF
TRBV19	ASSIQGGYGYT
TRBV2	ASSTGQGRNEQF
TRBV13	ASSLGLGGAFETQY
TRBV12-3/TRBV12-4	ASSFRVETGWYDANTEAF
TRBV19	ASSSRQGHNQPQH
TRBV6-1	AIWPPGRSKDEQF
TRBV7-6	ASSWGTVNTEAF
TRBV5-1	ATRNVLQEPRGNEQF
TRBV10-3	AISGLANTEAF
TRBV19	ASSWGENRGGGGYT
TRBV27	ASSPGTVNQPQH
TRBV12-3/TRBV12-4	ASSFGVFSSSYEQY
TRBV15	ATSSPTVGRPVNTEAF
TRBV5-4	ASSLAGSDGYT
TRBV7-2	ASGFTTGYGYT
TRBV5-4	ASSLGQPSSYNEQF
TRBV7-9	ASRIAGYPYEQY
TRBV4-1	ASSQEQGGTNTEAF
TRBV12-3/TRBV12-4	ASRPGQGVPGELF
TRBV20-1	SARDVLSGVNTGELF
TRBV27	ASSISGPSNEQF
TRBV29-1	SAGDMGDNEQF
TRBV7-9	ASSLGEGTAKVNTEAF
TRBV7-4	ASSWDYNANEQF
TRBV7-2	ASSLSPGSFYGYT
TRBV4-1	ASSQGPTGLPTDTQY
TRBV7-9	ASNLASGGTDTQY
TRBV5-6	ASSLGTLQTYEQY
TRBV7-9	ASRLVGQGTDTQY
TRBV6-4	ASSDAGTGEAF